A selection of T cell receptor beta chains follows, all from one sample in a study of T cells in Graves' hyperthyroidism and ophthalmopathy. TCRdb re-derived calls from the multiplex PCR reads in MiXCR, one entry per CDR3 protein. The data show hundreds of thousands of distinct CDR3 sequences, with more than 15% seen just once and roughly 3% held by the top ten. Sequencing input: blood. The source is a woman in her forties with Graves' ophthalmopathy. CDR3s include the opening cysteine and the closing phenylalanine or tryptophan. D genes are given only for firm matches. The size of a clone is reported for some rows only, either as once, few or many, or as a class for expanded clones.

d_call	clone_size	v_call	cdr3_length	j_call	cdr3_nt	cdr3_aa
TRBD2	-	TRBV4-1	17	TRBJ2-1	TGCGCCAGCAGCCAAGGTCAAGGCGGGAGGGCCCTGAATGAGCAGTTCTTC	CASSQGQGGRALNEQFF
-	many	TRBV12-3/TRBV12-4	14	TRBJ1-1	TGTGCCAGCAGCCGCTCCCAGGTGCTCACTGAAGCTTTCTTT	CASSRSQVLTEAFF
TRBD1	-	TRBV9	14	TRBJ2-7	TGTGCCAGCACTCGGGACAGGTCCTATTACGAGCAGTACTTC	CASTRDRSYYEQYF
-	-	TRBV6-1	15	TRBJ1-4	TGTGCCAGCAGTGAAAATCGACCAACTAATGAAAAACTGTTTTTT	CASSENRPTNEKLFF
-	many	TRBV7-9	14	TRBJ2-7	TGTGCCAGCAGCACCGACAGTAGGTCCTACGAGCAGTACTTC	CASSTDSRSYEQYF
-	-	TRBV12-5	12	TRBJ2-3	TGTGCTAGTGGTCGGACAGTGGATACGCAGTATTTT	CASGRTVDTQYF
-	-	TRBV7-9	13	TRBJ2-7	TGTGCCAGCAGCTTAACGCCGGCGCGCGAGCAGTACTTC	CASSLTPAREQYF
TRBD1	many	TRBV28	16	TRBJ2-5	TGTGCCAGCGATCCTTCCGGGACAGGGTGGACAGAGACCCAGTACTTC	CASDPSGTGWTETQYF
-	-	TRBV6-2/TRBV6-3	16	TRBJ1-1	TGTGCCAGCAGTTACTCGAAGGGGGGTGTTTGGACTGAAGCTTTCTTT	CASSYSKGGVWTEAFF
-	many	TRBV5-1	14	TRBJ1-4	TGCGCCAGCAGCTTCGGGGTAGGCCGTGAAAAACTGTTTTTT	CASSFGVGREKLFF